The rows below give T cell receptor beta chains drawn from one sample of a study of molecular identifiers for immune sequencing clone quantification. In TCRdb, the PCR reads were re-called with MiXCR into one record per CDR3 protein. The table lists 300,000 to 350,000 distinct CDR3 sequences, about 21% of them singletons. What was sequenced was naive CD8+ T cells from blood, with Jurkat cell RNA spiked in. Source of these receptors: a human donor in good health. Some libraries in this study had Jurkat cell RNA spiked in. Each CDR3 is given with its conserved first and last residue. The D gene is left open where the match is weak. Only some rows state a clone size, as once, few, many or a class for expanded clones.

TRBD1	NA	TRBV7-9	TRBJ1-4	CASSFAPGQSNEKLFF	TGTGCCAGCAGCTTCGCTCCGGGACAGTCTAATGAAAAACTGTTTTTT
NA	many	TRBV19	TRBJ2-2	CASKGKDGELFF	TGTGCCAGTAAGGGAAAGGACGGGGAGCTGTTTTTT
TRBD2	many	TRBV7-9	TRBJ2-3	CASSSRTSGITDTQYF	TGTGCCAGCAGCTCTAGGACTAGCGGAATCACAGATACGCAGTATTTT
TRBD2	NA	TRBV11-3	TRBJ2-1	CASSSPKPTTSGGETPRHNEQFF	TGTGCCAGCAGCTCTCCAAAGCCTACGACTAGCGGGGGGGAAACCCCCCGGCACAATGAGCAGTTCTTC
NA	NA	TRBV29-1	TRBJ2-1	CSAPGGDGGYNEQFF	TGCAGCGCCCCGGGCGGAGACGGGGGTTACAATGAGCAGTTCTTC
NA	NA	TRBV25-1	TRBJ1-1	CASSLPNGQGLTEAFF	TGTGCCAGCAGTCTTCCAAACGGGCAGGGCCTCACTGAAGCTTTCTTT
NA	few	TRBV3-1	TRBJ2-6	CASSQDLEAPFSGANVLTF	TGTGCCAGCAGCCAAGATCTTGAGGCCCCCTTCTCTGGGGCCAACGTCCTGACTTTC
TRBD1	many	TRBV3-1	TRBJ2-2	CASSPGTGFDGELFF	TGTGCCAGCAGCCCAGGGACAGGGTTTGACGGGGAGCTGTTTTTT
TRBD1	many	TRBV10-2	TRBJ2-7	CASSEDRAYEQYF	TGCGCCAGCAGTGAGGACAGGGCCTACGAGCAGTACTTC
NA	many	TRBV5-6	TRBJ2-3	CASSLGARGPPTTDTQYF	TGTGCCAGCAGCTTGGGGGCGCGGGGGCCGCCGACCACAGATACGCAGTATTTT
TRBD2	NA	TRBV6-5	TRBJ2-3	CASSYSGGGPSDTQYF	TGTGCCAGCAGTTACTCTGGGGGAGGGCCCTCAGATACGCAGTATTTT
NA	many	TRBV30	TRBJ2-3	CAWSVGAFGDTQYF	TGTGCCTGGAGTGTTGGAGCCTTCGGGGATACGCAGTATTTT
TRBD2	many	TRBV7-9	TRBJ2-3	CASSTGTSGRTDTQYF	TGTGCCAGCAGCACCGGGACTAGCGGGAGGACAGATACGCAGTATTTT
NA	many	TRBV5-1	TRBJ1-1	CASSLEGTTEAFF	TGCGCCAGCAGCTTAGAGGGAACCACTGAAGCTTTCTTT
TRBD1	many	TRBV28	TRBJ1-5	CASSLTGGNQPQHF	TGTGCCAGCAGTTTGACAGGGGGCAATCAGCCCCAGCATTTT
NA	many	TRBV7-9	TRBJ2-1	CASSPMAGPNYNEQFF	TGTGCCAGCAGCCCTATGGCGGGCCCGAATTACAATGAGCAGTTCTTC
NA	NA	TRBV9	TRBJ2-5	CASSSQDYWGETQYF	TGTGCCAGCAGCTCCCAGGACTACTGGGGGGAGACCCAGTACTTC
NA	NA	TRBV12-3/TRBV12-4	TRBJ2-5	CASSFTIQETQYF	TGTGCCAGCAGTTTCACGATCCAAGAGACCCAGTACTTC
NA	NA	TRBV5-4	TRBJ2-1	CAIRYYNEQFF	TGTGCCATCCGGTATTACAATGAGCAGTTCTTC
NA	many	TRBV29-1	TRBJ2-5	CSVPLIGPGKTQYF	TGCAGCGTCCCCCTTATCGGGCCGGGGAAGACCCAGTACTTC
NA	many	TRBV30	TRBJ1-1	CARSSVVAGPDTEAFF	TGTGCCCGGAGTAGTGTCGTCGCAGGGCCGGACACTGAAGCTTTCTTT
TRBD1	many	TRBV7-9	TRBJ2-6	CASSGTDTLSGANVLTF	TGTGCCAGCAGCGGGACAGACACACTCTCTGGGGCCAACGTCCTGACTTTC
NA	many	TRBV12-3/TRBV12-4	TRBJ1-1	CASSPTHPTVNTEAFF	TGTGCCAGCAGTCCAACCCACCCGACAGTGAACACTGAAGCTTTCTTT
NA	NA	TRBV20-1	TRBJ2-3	CSARDQPSPSLTDTQYF	TGCAGTGCTAGAGATCAGCCTAGCCCGTCACTCACAGATACGCAGTATTTT
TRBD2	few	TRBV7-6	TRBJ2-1	CASSLGREDPYNEQFF	TGTGCCAGCAGCTTAGGACGGGAGGACCCCTATAATGAGCAGTTCTTC
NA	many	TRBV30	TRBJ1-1	CAWSVRGDTEAFF	TGTGCCTGGAGTGTACGTGGTGACACTGAAGCTTTCTTT